This is a list of T cell receptor beta chains from one sample in a study of blood T cell repertoires in COVID-19. Here immunoSEQ multiplex PCR was the method, and the copy in TCRdb shows in-frame clones only, minus some. Altogether approximately 260,000 clones are present, roughly 90% being singletons, with the ten largest covering around 2%. The sequencing input was peripheral blood. Receptor source: a man aged 50 to 60 with acute or convalescent COVID-19. The CDR3 runs from the conserved cysteine through the conserved F or W. A D gene is named only where the DNA matches it firmly. Clone size is given for some rows only: seen once, a few or many times, or a class if the clone is expanded.

J: TRBJ2-7; D: TRBD1; size: .; V: TRBV18; DNA: TGTGCCAGCTCAACCACGGGTTTTACAGGGGGTTACGAGCAGTACTTC; CDR3: CASSTTGFTGGYEQYF
J: TRBJ2-5; D: TRBD2; size: .; V: TRBV7-2; DNA: TGTGCCAGCACCCTACGGGGGGGCCCAGAGACCCAGTACTTC; CDR3: CASTLRGGPETQYF
J: TRBJ2-7; D: .; size: .; V: TRBV7-2; DNA: TGTGCCAGCAGCCCCCATAGACTAGAGCAGTACTTC; CDR3: CASSPHRLEQYF
J: TRBJ2-2; D: .; size: .; V: TRBV7-9; DNA: TGTGCCAGACTGGGGCTAGATGGCACCGGGGAGCTGTTTTTT; CDR3: CARLGLDGTGELFF
J: TRBJ1-2; D: TRBD1; size: .; V: TRBV4-2; DNA: TGTGCCAGCAGCCAGTCATCTCGTGGACAGGGCAGCTATGGCTACACCTTC; CDR3: CASSQSSRGQGSYGYTF
J: TRBJ1-4; D: .; size: .; V: TRBV11-3; DNA: TGTGCCAGCAGCTTACAAAACTCAGGAAAACTGTTTTTT; CDR3: CASSLQNSGKLFF
J: TRBJ1-5; D: .; size: .; V: TRBV27; DNA: TGTGCCAGCAGACCAGGGCCTAGCAATCAGCCCCAGCATTTT; CDR3: CASRPGPSNQPQHF
J: TRBJ1-2; D: .; size: .; V: TRBV7-9; DNA: TGTGCCAGCAGCCGGGAGGTGAACATAAACTATGGCTACACCTTC; CDR3: CASSREVNINYGYTF
J: TRBJ2-7; D: TRBD1; size: .; V: TRBV13; DNA: TGTGCCAGCTCCCCCCGTGGACAGGGGACCTACGAGCAGTACTTC; CDR3: CASSPRGQGTYEQYF
J: TRBJ1-2; D: .; size: .; V: TRBV6-5; DNA: TGTGCCAGCAGTTCCACCCAGGGGACCCCCTATGGCTACACCTTC; CDR3: CASSSTQGTPYGYTF
J: TRBJ2-7; D: TRBD2; size: .; V: TRBV5-1; DNA: TGCGCCAGCAGCTTGGCCGGGGGGTTCTACGAGCAGTACTTC; CDR3: CASSLAGGFYEQYF
J: TRBJ2-7; D: TRBD1; size: .; V: TRBV25-1; DNA: TGTGCCAGCAGTGGATACAGGGGGAAGTACGAGCAGTACTTC; CDR3: CASSGYRGKYEQYF
J: TRBJ1-2; D: .; size: .; V: TRBV19; DNA: TGTGCCAGTAGCCCCAGAGGGGACATCGGATATGGCTACACCTTC; CDR3: CASSPRGDIGYGYTF
J: TRBJ2-7; D: .; size: .; V: TRBV25-1; DNA: TGTGCCAGCAGTGATCTCGGGACACCCACCTACGAGCAGTACTTC; CDR3: CASSDLGTPTYEQYF
J: TRBJ2-7; D: TRBD1; size: .; V: TRBV3-1/TRBV3-2; DNA: TGTGCCAGCAGCCAAGTTGGCAGGGGGCGGGGAGAGCAGTACTTC; CDR3: CASSQVGRGRGEQYF
J: TRBJ1-6; D: .; size: .; V: TRBV2; DNA: TGTGCCAGCAGCTACAGGGATTCACCCCTCCACTTT; CDR3: CASSYRDSPLHF
J: TRBJ2-1; D: TRBD2; size: .; V: TRBV4-1; DNA: TGCGCCAGCAGCTTCGGGACTAGCGGCCTATACAATGAGCAGTTCTTC; CDR3: CASSFGTSGLYNEQFF
J: TRBJ2-1; D: .; size: .; V: TRBV11-3; DNA: TGTGCCAGCAGCCCCGAGGGAGGCCCTACCAATGAGCAGTTCTTC; CDR3: CASSPEGGPTNEQFF
J: TRBJ2-2; D: .; size: once; V: TRBV29-1; DNA: TGCAGCGTTGTAGCTGGGACATCAAAGTCCGGGGAGCTGTTTTTT; CDR3: CSVVAGTSKSGELFF
J: TRBJ1-5; D: .; size: .; V: TRBV10-3; DNA: TGTGCCATCAGACTCAATCAGCCCCAGCATTTT; CDR3: CAIRLNQPQHF
J: TRBJ2-7; D: TRBD1; size: few; V: TRBV6-5; DNA: TGTGCCAGCAGAGACAGGGTGGCCTACGAGCAGTACTTC; CDR3: CASRDRVAYEQYF
J: TRBJ1-4; D: TRBD1; size: .; V: TRBV9; DNA: TGTGCCAGCAGCGCCCAGGGGGCAACTAATGAAAAACTGTTTTTT; CDR3: CASSAQGATNEKLFF
J: TRBJ2-7; D: .; size: .; V: TRBV19; DNA: TGTGCCAGTAGTATGTCGGGGGAGCAGTACTTC; CDR3: CASSMSGEQYF
J: TRBJ2-1; D: .; size: .; V: TRBV11-2; DNA: TGTGCCAGCAGCCCAGGGGGGTCTTCCTACAATGAGCAGTTCTTC; CDR3: CASSPGGSSYNEQFF
J: TRBJ2-1; D: TRBD2; size: .; V: TRBV19; DNA: TGTGCCAGTAGTATAGGGGAGCGGGGGAGGTTCTTC; CDR3: CASSIGERGRFF
J: TRBJ1-5; D: .; size: .; V: TRBV6-2/TRBV6-3; DNA: TGTGCCAGCAGTTACTCCTACAGGGACAATCAGCCCCAGCATTTT; CDR3: CASSYSYRDNQPQHF
J: TRBJ1-2; D: TRBD1; size: .; V: TRBV2; DNA: TGTGCCAGCAGCCCGGACAGGGGAGGTGGCTACACCTTC; CDR3: CASSPDRGGGYTF
J: TRBJ1-2; D: TRBD1; size: .; V: TRBV19; DNA: TGTGCCACCACTTTGGGTCGGGACAGAGGATCCGGCTACACCTTC; CDR3: CATTLGRDRGSGYTF
J: TRBJ1-1; D: .; size: .; V: TRBV6-4; DNA: TGTGCCAGCAGCGCGGACAGAAGGACTGAAGCTTTCTTT; CDR3: CASSADRRTEAFF
J: TRBJ2-1; D: TRBD2; size: .; V: TRBV25-1; DNA: TGTGCCAGCAGTGAGATCGGCGGGAGGGTAATTTACAATGAGCAGTTCTTC; CDR3: CASSEIGGRVIYNEQFF
J: TRBJ2-7; D: TRBD1; size: .; V: TRBV10-2; DNA: TGCGCCAGCCGTGCGCCGGGACAGGGGAGCTCCTACGAGCAGTACTTC; CDR3: CASRAPGQGSSYEQYF
J: TRBJ2-2; D: TRBD1; size: .; V: TRBV5-1; DNA: TGCGCCAGCAGCGGGGGACAGGGGCGGGCCGGGGAGCTGTTTTTT; CDR3: CASSGGQGRAGELFF
J: TRBJ1-2; D: .; size: .; V: TRBV4-1; DNA: TGCGCCAGCAGCCTACTGACAGATTCCTATGGCTACACCTTC; CDR3: CASSLLTDSYGYTF
J: TRBJ2-7; D: TRBD1; size: .; V: TRBV3-1/TRBV3-2; DNA: TGTGCCAGCAGCCAGGACAGGGAATACGAGCAGTACTTC; CDR3: CASSQDREYEQYF
J: TRBJ1-5; D: TRBD1; size: few; V: TRBV19; DNA: TGTGCCAGTGGAGGGACAGATCACTCCCGGGGGCCCCAGCATTTT; CDR3: CASGGTDHSRGPQHF
J: TRBJ2-7; D: .; size: .; V: TRBV7-2; DNA: TGTGCCAGCAGCTCTCTGGGGCCCTACGAGCAGTACTTC; CDR3: CASSSLGPYEQYF
J: TRBJ1-1; D: TRBD1; size: few; V: TRBV27; DNA: TGTGCCAGCAGTTTATCCGGGACAGGGGGCACTGAAGCTTTCTTT; CDR3: CASSLSGTGGTEAFF
J: TRBJ2-6; D: .; size: once; V: TRBV7-9; DNA: TGTGCCAGCAGCTTAGCGACTGGGGCTGGTGGGGCCAACGTCCTGACTTTC; CDR3: CASSLATGAGGANVLTF
J: TRBJ2-4; D: .; size: .; V: TRBV6-5; DNA: TGTGCCAGCAGTTACTCGGGCCGACACATTCAGTACTTC; CDR3: CASSYSGRHIQYF
J: TRBJ2-7; D: .; size: .; V: TRBV4-1; DNA: TGCGCCAGCAGCCAAGTTTATCCCGGGGCCTACGAGCAGTACTTC; CDR3: CASSQVYPGAYEQYF
J: TRBJ1-5; D: .; size: few; V: TRBV15; DNA: TGTGCCACCAGCACTCAGGGGCCCCAGCATTTT; CDR3: CATSTQGPQHF
J: TRBJ2-7; D: TRBD1; size: .; V: TRBV3-1/TRBV3-2; DNA: TGTGCCAGCAGCCAAGATCTGGGGACAGGGGGTAGCTACGAGCAGTACTTC; CDR3: CASSQDLGTGGSYEQYF
J: TRBJ2-4; D: .; size: .; V: TRBV3-1/TRBV3-2; DNA: TGTGCCAGCAGCCAAGCGGGGATAGCCAAAAACATTCAGTACTTC; CDR3: CASSQAGIAKNIQYF
J: TRBJ1-2; D: .; size: once; V: TRBV19; DNA: TGTGCCAGTAGTATAGCCCAGTTCTATGGCTACACCTTC; CDR3: CASSIAQFYGYTF
J: TRBJ1-2; D: .; size: .; V: TRBV12-5; DNA: TGTGCTAGTGCCGGGACTGAAGGCTACACCTTC; CDR3: CASAGTEGYTF
J: TRBJ1-6; D: .; size: .; V: TRBV11-2; DNA: TGTGCCAGCAGCTCGTGGGGGGGGACCCATTCACCCCTCCACTTT; CDR3: CASSSWGGTHSPLHF
J: TRBJ1-1; D: .; size: few; V: TRBV5-1; DNA: TGCGCCAGCAGACTGAGGGACACTGAAGCTTTCTTT; CDR3: CASRLRDTEAFF
J: TRBJ2-1; D: TRBD1; size: .; V: TRBV5-1; DNA: TGCGCCAGCAGCCCGGCGGACAGGGTTTTCGACAATGAGCAGTTCTTC; CDR3: CASSPADRVFDNEQFF
J: TRBJ2-1; D: TRBD1; size: .; V: TRBV28; DNA: TGTGCCAGCAGTTTAAGAGGGGGACAGGAAGGTGCTGAGCAGTTCTTC; CDR3: CASSLRGGQEGAEQFF
J: TRBJ1-5; D: .; size: .; V: TRBV6-5; DNA: TGTGCCAGCAATACAGTAAGCAATCAGCCCCAGCATTTT; CDR3: CASNTVSNQPQHF
J: TRBJ1-6; D: .; size: .; V: TRBV6-5; DNA: TGTGCCAGCAGCGCTCAGGGTCCAGGGAAATCACCCCTCCACTTT; CDR3: CASSAQGPGKSPLHF